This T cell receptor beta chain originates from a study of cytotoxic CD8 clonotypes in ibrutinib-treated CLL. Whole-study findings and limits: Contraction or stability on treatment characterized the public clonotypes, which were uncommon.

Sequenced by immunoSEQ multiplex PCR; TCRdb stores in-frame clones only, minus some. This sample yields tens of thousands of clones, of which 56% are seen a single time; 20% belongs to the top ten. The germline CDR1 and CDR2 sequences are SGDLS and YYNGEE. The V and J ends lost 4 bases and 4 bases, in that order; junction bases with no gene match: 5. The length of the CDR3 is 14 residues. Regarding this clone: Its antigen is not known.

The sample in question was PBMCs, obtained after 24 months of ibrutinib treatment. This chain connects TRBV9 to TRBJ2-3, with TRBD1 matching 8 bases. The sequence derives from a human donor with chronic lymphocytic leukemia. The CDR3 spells CASSLTGAADTQYF. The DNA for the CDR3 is TGTGCCAGCAGCTTGACAGGGGCCGCAGATACGCAGTATTTT.